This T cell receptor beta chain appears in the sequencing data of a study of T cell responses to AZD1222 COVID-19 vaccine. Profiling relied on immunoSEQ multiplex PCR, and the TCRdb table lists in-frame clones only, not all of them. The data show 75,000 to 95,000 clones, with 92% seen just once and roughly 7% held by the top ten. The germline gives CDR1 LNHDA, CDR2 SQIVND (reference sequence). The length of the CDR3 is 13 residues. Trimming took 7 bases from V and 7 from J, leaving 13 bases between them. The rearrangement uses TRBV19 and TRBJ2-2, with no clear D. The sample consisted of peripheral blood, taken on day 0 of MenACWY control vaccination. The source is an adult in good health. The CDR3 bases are TGTGCCAGTACCCTCAGAGTTGGCGGGGAGCTGTTTTTT. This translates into CASTLRVGGELFF. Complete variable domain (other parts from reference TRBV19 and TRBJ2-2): DGGITQSPKYLFRKEGQNVTLSCEQNLNHDAMYWYRQDPGQGLRLIYYSQIVNDFQKGDIAEGYSVSREKKESFPLTVTSAQKNPTAFYLCASTLRVGGELFFGEGSRLTVL.